Sequencing of this T cell receptor beta chain was carried out in a study of Ad26.COV2.S vaccination and SARS-CoV-2 variants. Some clones are missing from TCRdb's copy, which holds only in-frame ones; the method was immunoSEQ multiplex PCR. The sample yields about 390,000 clones, about nine tenths seen once. V was trimmed by 1 base and J by 2 bases, leaving 9 bases between them. This CDR3 has 14 amino acids. From germline, CDR1 is GTSNPN and CDR2 SVGIG (reference sequence). Noted treatment: around 19 received Ad26.COV2.S at low or high dose, single or two shots; about 5 received placebo; per-sample allocation not given. Specimen acquisition occurred on day 63 following the initial vaccine or placebo injection.

The sequence was obtained from a person aged 18 to 65 who received the Ad26.COV2.S COVID-19 vaccine or a placebo. The rearrangement links TRBV30 to TRBJ1-5, with a possible D match to TRBD1 (5 bases). The specimen was peripheral blood, collected in a trial of Ad26.COV2.S vaccine versus placebo. The CDR3 region is CAWSAGDGNQPQHF. Written as DNA, the CDR3 is TGTGCCTGGAGTGCGGGGGACGGCAATCAGCCCCAGCATTTT.